This TCR beta chain was recovered during a study of blood T cell repertoires in COVID-19. Libraries were prepared by immunoSEQ multiplex PCR; TCRdb keeps only in-frame clonotypes and omits some of them. Here the sample spans fewer than 200,000 clones, 70% to 90% being singletons. The V gene lost 4 bases and the J gene lost 2 bases, with 15 bases spanning the gap. This CDR3 is built from 15 residues. Germline assignment: CDR1 SGHRS and CDR2 YFSETQ. The chain carries TRBV5-1 and TRBJ1-2, with D unclear. Specimen: peripheral blood. This TCR was recovered from a man aged 55 to 70 who had recovered from COVID-19. The CDR3 here is CASSPNFDKNYGYTF. Written as DNA, the CDR3 is TGCGCCAGCAGCCCCAACTTCGACAAGAACTATGGCTACACCTTC. Looking up the rest from reference TRBV5-1 and TRBJ1-2 gives the full variable domain: KAGVTQTPRYLIKTRGQQVTLSCSPISGHRSVSWYQQTPGQGLQFLFEYFSETQRNKGNFPGRFSGRQFSNSRSEMNVSTLELGDSALYLCASSPNFDKNYGYTFGSGTRLTVV.